One and the same sample provided the 5 T cell receptor beta chains below, sequenced in a study of OX40 agonist ivuxolimab in advanced cancers. Using immunoSEQ multiplex PCR, the repertoire was profiled, and TCRdb retains in-frame clones only, with some absent. The sample carries some 12,000 clones, 79% recorded once. This specimen was CD4+ or CD8+ T cells sorted from blood, taken in a trial of the OX40 agonist ivuxolimab. These receptors all stem from an adult with an advanced solid tumor such as melanoma, head and neck, liver or kidney cancer.

This sequence joins TRBV7-9 and TRBJ2-3; D is unresolved. Germline CDR1 is SEHNR and CDR2 is FQNEAQ (reference sequence). The length of the CDR3 is 16 residues. V was clipped by 5 bases and J by 2 bases, with 17 bases between them. This CDR3 reads CASSPNWALNTDTQYF. The CDR3 region has the DNA TGTGCCAGCAGCCCGAACTGGGCACTAAACACAGATACGCAGTATTTT.

The chain couples TRBV29-1 to TRBJ2-1; 9 positions match TRBD1. The CDR3 is made up of 18 amino acids. CDR1 and CDR2 from the germline V gene are SQVTM and ANQGSEA. V lost 4 bases, J lost 4 bases, and 17 bases stayed unmatched. As DNA, the CDR3 is TGCAGCGTTGCAGTACAGGGGGCGGGAGCGCTATATTACAATGAGCAGTTCTTC. This encodes CSVAVQGAGALYYNEQFF.

CDR3 in DNA: TGCGCCAGCAGCGGGCCGGGGAATGAGCAGTTCTTC. Its translation is CASSGPGNEQFF. This sequence joins TRBV4-3 and TRBJ2-1; tentatively, D is TRBD2 (5 bases). The CDR3 is 12 amino acids. Trimming took off 5 bases at V and 7 bases at J, with 9 bases between the two ends. Germline CDR1 is LGHNA and CDR2 is YSLEER.

The chain carries TRBV11-2 and TRBJ2-3; no clear D gene. Germline V CDR1 and CDR2: SGHAT, FQNNGV. V lost 8 bases and J lost 0, with 21 bases in between. The CDR3 sequence is 17 residues long. This CDR3 reads CASFNNVHQPSTDTQYF. DNA of the CDR3: TGTGCCAGCTTCAACAATGTTCATCAACCGAGCACAGATACGCAGTATTTT.

V usage is TRBV19 and J usage is TRBJ2-7; D gene ambiguous. The length of the CDR3 is 11 residues. CDR1 is LNHDA, CDR2 SQIVND, per germline (reference sequence). V shed 7 bases and J shed 4 bases, with 8 bases lying between them. For the CDR3, the DNA is TGTGCCAGTACGTTTGGGTACGAGCAGTACTTC. It translates to CASTFGYEQYF. Variable domain in full (rest from reference TRBV19 and TRBJ2-7): DGGITQSPKYLFRKEGQNVTLSCEQNLNHDAMYWYRQDPGQGLRLIYYSQIVNDFQKGDIAEGYSVSREKKESFPLTVTSAQKNPTAFYLCASTFGYEQYFGPGTRLTVT.